This T cell receptor (beta chain) emerged from a study of cytomegalovirus exposure and HLA in healthy donors. It was with 60 Vbeta and 13 Jbeta primers that the PCR ran. Sequencing used immunoSEQ multiplex PCR; TCRdb keeps in-frame clones, though not all of them. The data hold some 110,000 clones, with roughly three quarters observed a single time. V lost 4 bases, J lost 3 bases, and 3 bases stayed unmatched. Germline CDR1 is SGHTS and CDR2 is YDEGEE. The CDR3 has 13 residues. Material for sequencing was PBMCs. This chain connects TRBV5-8 to TRBJ1-2, with 7 positions matching TRBD1. The source of this sequence is a woman between 40 and 50 years old in good health and CMV-seronegative. Here the CDR3 reads CASSRTGDYGYTF. The CDR3 region has the DNA TGTGCCAGCAGCCGTACAGGGGACTATGGCTACACCTTC.